This TCR beta chain was sequenced for a study of blood T cell repertoires in COVID-19 (dated by TCRdb to 2018 to 2021). At the level of the whole study: Samples covering the acute and convalescent phases of COVID-19 were provided by collaborators in the United States, Italy and Spain. Where HLA class I and class II types were available, the types were taken from metadata supplied by the sample provider, not from assay-based typing. Sample metadata almost always included a de-identified subject ID, COVID-19 status, age in years and sex. The prospective study material was composed of cDNA or gDNA derived from T cells, B-cell-depleted T cells, or PBMCs. Samples were obtained from the ongoing ImmuneRACE study (first 160 participants) and from over 1,000 subjects provided by 6 global collaborators. Deeply sampled blood TCRbeta repertoires from subjects exposed to, actively infected with, or recovered from COVID-19 were included in the dataset. A freely available public database, intended as a resource for researchers studying the immune response to SARS-CoV-2, is where the repertoires were released. The full study reports these points: How much clinical and demographic metadata was included differed by source and by participant, and the metadata was provided uncurated.

V trim: 1 base; J trim: 0 bases; unmatched bases: 3. Sequences SGDLS (CDR1) and YYNGEE (CDR2) are obtained from the germline V gene. Inclusive of the bounding cysteine and phenylalanine, the CDR3 is 15 residues long. Of the read, only the CDR3 DNA is kept; its 45 bases are in frame from base 1. A remark on this clone: Its cognate antigen has yet to be identified. No qualities accompany the bases; no much larger clone lies one base away.

The immunoSEQ Assay, a bias-controlled multiplex PCR, was used to amplify TCRbeta CDR3 regions from genomic DNA. In the authors' own workflow: The number of nucleated cells in each sample was estimated from the amplification of reference gene primers within the assay. To quantify the absolute abundance of each unique TCRbeta CDR3 rearrangement, sequence reads were collapsed and filtered. For each sample, productive Simpson clonality was calculated as the square root of Simpson's diversity index across productive rearrangements. TCRdb carries this immuneACCESS record with in-frame sequences only. Its versions omit some clonotypes, under half of them owing to an unresolved V gene in the studies checked, with the rest unexplained. Clone size and the V and J calls come from that table; the DNA yielded D and trimming. In this sample the table shows some 300,000 clones, 90% of which occur a single time. The biggest ten clones account for approximately 4% of the sample.

Participants in the prospective study were enrolled through a virtual design, were aged 18 to 89 years, and lived in fewer than 30 United States geographic areas. In the prospective study, cohorts were assigned on the basis of participant-reported clinical history obtained from a screening survey and a study questionnaire. Mobile phlebotomists in the prospective study collected whole blood, serum and a nasopharyngeal or oropharyngeal swab from every participant. Prospective study participants could optionally give additional blood draws and questionnaires over an approximately 2-month period. Blood samples from the prospective study were shipped frozen or at room temperature prior to DNA extraction.

What was sequenced was PBMCs or T cells enriched from blood (not recorded which). The TCR comes from a woman younger than 30 with acute COVID-19. The V and J genes are TRBV9 and TRBJ1-2; TRBD1 lines up with 7 middle nucleotides. The sequence in DNA is TGTGCCAGCAGCGTAACAGGGGAGTCTAACTATGGCTACACCTTC. This codes for CASSVTGESNYGYTF.